A selection of T cell receptor beta chains follows, all from one sample in a study of neurological immune-mediated disorders. TCRdb re-analysed the 5' RACE reads in MiXCR, keeping a single row per CDR3 protein. The sample has 55,000 to 65,000 distinct CDR3 sequences, 3% to 4% seen once. Sequenced sample: PBMCs. The receptor source for this set is a woman in her thirties with multiple sclerosis. CDR3s include the opening cysteine and the closing phenylalanine or tryptophan. D genes are given only for firm matches. The size field is filled for only some rows; it gives once, few, many or a size class.

TRBJ2-2	TRBD1	many	TRBV5-1	CASRDRFANTGELFF	TGCGCCAGCCGGGACAGGTTCGCGAACACCGGGGAGCTGTTTTTT
TRBJ2-3	TRBD1	many	TRBV9	CASSAGTGEGDTQYF	TGTGCCAGCAGCGCCGGGACAGGGGAGGGAGATACGCAGTATTTT
TRBJ2-4	.	many	TRBV15	CATSSPQTENIQYF	TGTGCCACCAGCAGCCCCCAGACTGAAAACATTCAGTACTTC
TRBJ2-5	.	many	TRBV18	CASSPGNGETQYF	TGTGCCAGCTCACCGGGGAACGGAGAGACCCAGTACTTC
TRBJ1-5	TRBD1	many	TRBV20-1	CSAREGGGDQPQHF	TGCAGTGCTAGAGAAGGGGGCGGCGATCAGCCCCAGCATTTT
TRBJ2-6	.	many	TRBV15	CATSRGAASGANVLTF	TGTGCCACCAGCAGAGGGGCCGCCTCTGGGGCCAACGTCCTGACTTTC
TRBJ2-3	.	.	TRBV5-1	CASSLATADTQYF	TGCGCCAGCAGCTTGGCTACCGCAGATACGCAGTATTTT
TRBJ1-2	.	many	TRBV20-1	CSAAGILTDGYTF	TGCAGTGCCGCCGGGATTCTAACTGATGGCTACACCTTC
TRBJ2-3	.	many	TRBV10-3	CAISTAEGATDTQYF	TGTGCCATCAGTACGGCGGAGGGGGCCACAGATACGCAGTATTTT
TRBJ2-3	.	few	TRBV6-5	CASRDVTDTQYF	TGTGCCAGCAGAGACGTCACAGATACGCAGTATTTT
TRBJ1-1	.	few	TRBV5-1	CASSLASLTTNPGTEAFF	TGCGCCAGCAGCTTGGCATCCCTTACGACAAACCCAGGGACTGAAGCTTTCTTT
TRBJ2-5	TRBD2	many	TRBV5-4	CASSSASGEETQYF	TGTGCCAGCAGTTCCGCTAGCGGGGAAGAGACCCAGTACTTC
TRBJ2-3	TRBD2	many	TRBV6-5	CASSTGLAGRTDTQYF	TGTGCCAGCAGTACCGGACTAGCGGGGCGCACAGATACGCAGTATTTT
TRBJ2-5	TRBD2	many	TRBV3-1	CASSRQPTSGGETQYF	TGTGCCAGCAGCCGACAGCCGACTAGCGGGGGAGAGACCCAGTACTTC
TRBJ2-7	.	many	TRBV12-3/TRBV12-4	CASSLKGDEQYF	TGTGCCAGCAGTCTCAAGGGGGATGAGCAGTACTTC
TRBJ2-3	.	few	TRBV4-3	CASSQADTQYF	TGCGCCAGCAGCCAAGCAGATACGCAGTATTTT
TRBJ2-6	TRBD1	many	TRBV12-3/TRBV12-4	CASSSFGTGKLSGANVLTF	TGTGCCAGCAGTTCCTTCGGGACAGGGAAGCTCTCTGGGGCCAACGTCCTGACTTTC
TRBJ1-5	.	many	TRBV20-1	CSGGRYSNQPQNF	TGCAGTGGGGGGCGGTATAGCAATCAGCCCCAGAATTTT
TRBJ2-3	.	many	TRBV12-3/TRBV12-4	CASKPTGGGIANTQYF	TGTGCCAGCAAACCAACAGGGGGGGGAATCGCGAATACGCAGTATTTT
TRBJ1-1	TRBD1	.	TRBV20-1	CSARGDRSWDTEAFF	TGCAGTGCTAGGGGGGACAGGTCATGGGACACTGAAGCTTTCTTT
TRBJ2-6	.	many	TRBV19	CASSTGLSGANVLTF	TGTGCCAGTAGCACAGGACTCTCTGGGGCCAACGTCCTGACTTTC
TRBJ2-5	.	many	TRBV6-5	CASSFAPTPGARQETQYF	TGTGCCAGCAGTTTTGCCCCTACCCCGGGGGCCCGCCAAGAGACCCAGTACTTC
TRBJ1-4	.	many	TRBV2	CASKGPGGNGEKLFF	TGTGCCAGCAAGGGGCCGGGAGGGAACGGTGAAAAACTGTTTTTT
TRBJ2-1	.	many	TRBV15	CATSSSGKGEQFF	TGTGCCACCAGCTCGTCCGGAAAAGGCGAGCAGTTCTTC
TRBJ1-4	.	many	TRBV20-1	CSAKLSTGGLGELFF	TGCAGTGCTAAACTATCGACAGGAGGACTCGGTGAACTGTTTTTT
TRBJ2-5	TRBD2	many	TRBV27	CASSERGGRETQYF	TGTGCCAGCAGTGAGCGGGGGGGCCGAGAGACCCAGTACTTC
TRBJ2-5	.	many	TRBV4-1	CASSQVVGEETQYF	TGCGCCAGCAGCCAAGTGGTGGGCGAGGAGACCCAGTACTTC
TRBJ2-2	TRBD1	many	TRBV29-1	CSVDRGLTGELFF	TGCAGCGTGGACAGGGGCTTAACCGGGGAGCTGTTTTTT
TRBJ2-7	TRBD2	many	TRBV29-1	CSGLLAGMGEQYF	TGCAGCGGTCTACTAGCGGGGATGGGTGAGCAGTACTTC
TRBJ2-3	.	many	TRBV7-9	CASSGPLNTQYF	TGTGCCAGCAGCGGACCGCTTAATACGCAGTATTTT
TRBJ2-2	TRBD2	few	TRBV5-1	CASRSEREPGELFF	TGCGCCAGCAGGAGTGAGCGGGAGCCCGGGGAGCTGTTTTTT
TRBJ2-5	TRBD2	many	TRBV20-1	CSARPLAGAPETQYF	TGCAGTGCTAGACCTCTAGCGGGGGCCCCAGAGACCCAGTACTTC
TRBJ1-1	.	many	TRBV28	CASSLLNLVDMGTEAFF	TGTGCCAGCAGTTTATTAAATCTCGTGGATATGGGCACTGAAGCTTTCTTT
TRBJ2-2	.	many	TRBV7-2	CASSSEQLRNTGELFF	TGTGCCAGCAGCTCGGAACAACTACGAAACACCGGGGAGCTGTTTTTT
TRBJ2-1	.	many	TRBV7-9	CASSSGLVDNEQFF	TGTGCCAGCAGCTCGGGACTCGTGGATAATGAGCAGTTCTTC
TRBJ2-1	TRBD2	few	TRBV20-1	CSAEAGLAHEQFF	TGCAGTGCTGAAGCGGGACTAGCCCATGAGCAGTTCTTC
TRBJ2-1	.	many	TRBV5-1	CASATGVYNEQFF	TGCGCCAGCGCAACGGGCGTCTACAATGAGCAGTTCTTC
TRBJ2-3	TRBD2	.	TRBV5-1	CASSVGLAGPSTDTQYF	TGCGCCAGCAGCGTGGGACTAGCGGGGCCCAGCACAGATACGCAGTATTTT
TRBJ2-5	.	.	TRBV20-1	CSALTVASQETQYF	TGCAGTGCTCTCACTGTAGCGAGCCAAGAGACCCAGTACTTC
TRBJ2-2	.	many	TRBV20-1	CSATPPLANTGELFF	TGCAGTGCTACCCCTCCCCTCGCGAACACCGGGGAGCTGTTTTTT
TRBJ1-2	.	many	TRBV7-2	CASSLALYGYTF	TGTGCCAGCAGCTTAGCCCTCTATGGCTACACCTTC
TRBJ2-1	.	many	TRBV5-1	CASSLFRESGEQFF	TGCGCCAGCAGCTTGTTTAGGGAAAGTGGTGAGCAGTTCTTC
TRBJ1-1	.	many	TRBV29-1	CSVVVPGPTEAFF	TGCAGCGTTGTGGTTCCGGGGCCCACTGAAGCTTTCTTT
TRBJ1-4	.	many	TRBV6-5	CASSYSTPPGNEKLFF	TGTGCCAGCAGTTACTCGACGCCACCCGGTAATGAAAAACTGTTTTTT
TRBJ2-2	TRBD2	few	TRBV5-1	CASSLTSETGELFF	TGCGCCAGCAGCTTGACTAGCGAAACCGGGGAGCTGTTTTTT
TRBJ1-2	.	.	TRBV28	CASSESAYGYTF	TGTGCCAGCAGTGAAAGCGCCTATGGCTACACCTTC
TRBJ2-1	.	many	TRBV7-2	CASTSGSASYNEQFF	TGTGCCAGCACCTCCGGCTCCGCCTCCTACAATGAGCAGTTCTTC
TRBJ2-3	TRBD2	few	TRBV6-2/TRBV6-3	CASSYPILSGRDFQTQYF	TGTGCCAGCAGTTACCCCATCCTTAGCGGGCGGGATTTCCAAACGCAGTATTTT
TRBJ1-5	.	many	TRBV20-1	CSAVLGRNQPQHF	TGCAGTGCCGTCCTAGGGAGGAATCAGCCCCAGCATTTT
TRBJ2-5	TRBD2	many	TRBV28	CASSLGPGGGREETQYF	TGTGCCAGCAGTTTAGGGCCGGGCGGGGGGCGAGAAGAGACCCAGTACTTC
TRBJ2-2	.	many	TRBV12-3/TRBV12-4	CASNTIGVAPGELFF	TGTGCCAGCAACACCATCGGCGTCGCACCGGGGGAGCTGTTTTTT
TRBJ2-7	.	many	TRBV5-1	CASSRNGDGTYEQYF	TGCGCCAGCAGTCGGAACGGGGACGGCACCTACGAGCAGTACTTC
TRBJ2-5	TRBD1	many	TRBV7-2	CASSSGGAGETQYF	TGTGCCAGCAGCTCAGGGGGCGCGGGAGAGACCCAGTACTTC
TRBJ2-1	.	many	TRBV5-6	CASSLWGVDEQFF	TGTGCCAGCAGCCTATGGGGGGTCGATGAGCAGTTCTTC